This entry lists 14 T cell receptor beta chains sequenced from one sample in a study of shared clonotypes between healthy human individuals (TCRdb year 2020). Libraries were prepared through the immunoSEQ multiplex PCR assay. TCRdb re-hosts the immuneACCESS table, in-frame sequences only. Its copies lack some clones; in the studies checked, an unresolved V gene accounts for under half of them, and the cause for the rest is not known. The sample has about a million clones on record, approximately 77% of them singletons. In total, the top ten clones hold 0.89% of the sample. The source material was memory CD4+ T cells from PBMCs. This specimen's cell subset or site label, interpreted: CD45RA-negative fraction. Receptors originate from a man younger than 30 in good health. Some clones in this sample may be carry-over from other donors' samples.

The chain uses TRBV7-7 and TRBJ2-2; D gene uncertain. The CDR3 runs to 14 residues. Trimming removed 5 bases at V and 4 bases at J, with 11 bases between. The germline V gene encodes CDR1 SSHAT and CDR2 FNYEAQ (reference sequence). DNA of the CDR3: TGTGCCAGCAGCCACAGTTACGGCACCGGGGAGCTGTTTTTT. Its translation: CASSHSYGTGELFF.

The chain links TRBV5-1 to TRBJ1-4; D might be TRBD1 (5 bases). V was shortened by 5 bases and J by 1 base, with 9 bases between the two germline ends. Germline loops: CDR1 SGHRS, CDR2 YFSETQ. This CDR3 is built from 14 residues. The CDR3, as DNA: TGCGCCAGCAGTCGGGACGGAACTAATGAAAAACTGTTTTTT. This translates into CASSRDGTNEKLFF. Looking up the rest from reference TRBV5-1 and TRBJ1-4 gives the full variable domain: KAGVTQTPRYLIKTRGQQVTLSCSPISGHRSVSWYQQTPGQGLQFLFEYFSETQRNKGNFPGRFSGRQFSNSRSEMNVSTLELGDSALYLCASSRDGTNEKLFFGSGTQLSVL.

DNA of the CDR3: TGTGCCAGCAGTAAGGGACCCTACAATGAGCAGTTCTTC. This encodes CASSKGPYNEQFF. The rearrangement links TRBV6-5 to TRBJ2-1, with D perhaps matching TRBD1 or TRBD2 (5 bases each). Trimming shortened V by 5 bases and J by 2 bases, and 7 bases separated the two germline ends. In germline, CDR1 is MNHEY, CDR2 SVGAGI. The CDR3 consists of 13 residues.

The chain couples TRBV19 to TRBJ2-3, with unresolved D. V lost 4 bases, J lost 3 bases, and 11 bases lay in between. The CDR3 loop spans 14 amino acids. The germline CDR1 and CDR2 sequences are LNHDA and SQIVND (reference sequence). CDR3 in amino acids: CASSSPGSTDTQYF. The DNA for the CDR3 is TGTGCCAGTAGTAGCCCGGGTTCTACAGATACGCAGTATTTT.

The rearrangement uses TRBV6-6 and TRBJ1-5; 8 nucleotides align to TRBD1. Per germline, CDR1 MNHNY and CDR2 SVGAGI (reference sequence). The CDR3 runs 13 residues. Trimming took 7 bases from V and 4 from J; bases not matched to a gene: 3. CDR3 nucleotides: TGTGCCAGCAAGGGACAGGTGAATCAGCCCCAGCATTTT. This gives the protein CASKGQVNQPQHF.

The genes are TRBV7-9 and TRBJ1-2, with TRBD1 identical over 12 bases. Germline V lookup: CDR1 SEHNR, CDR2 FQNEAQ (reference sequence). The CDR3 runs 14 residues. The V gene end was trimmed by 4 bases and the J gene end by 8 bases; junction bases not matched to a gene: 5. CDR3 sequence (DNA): TGTGCCAGCAGCTCGGGACAGGGGGCTGTAGGCTACACCTTC. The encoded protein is CASSSGQGAVGYTF.

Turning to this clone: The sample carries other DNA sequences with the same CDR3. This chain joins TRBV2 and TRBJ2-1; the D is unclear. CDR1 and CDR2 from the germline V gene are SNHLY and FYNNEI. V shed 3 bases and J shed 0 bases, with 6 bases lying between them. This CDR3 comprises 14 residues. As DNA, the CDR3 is TGTGCCAGCAGTGACCGGGCCTCCTACAATGAGCAGTTCTTC. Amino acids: CASSDRASYNEQFF. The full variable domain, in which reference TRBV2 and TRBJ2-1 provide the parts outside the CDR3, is EPEVTQTPSHQVTQMGQEVILRCVPISNHLYFYWYRQILGQKVEFLVSFYNNEISEKSEIFDDQFSVERPDGSNFTLKIRSTKLEDSAMYFCASSDRASYNEQFFGPGTRLTVL.

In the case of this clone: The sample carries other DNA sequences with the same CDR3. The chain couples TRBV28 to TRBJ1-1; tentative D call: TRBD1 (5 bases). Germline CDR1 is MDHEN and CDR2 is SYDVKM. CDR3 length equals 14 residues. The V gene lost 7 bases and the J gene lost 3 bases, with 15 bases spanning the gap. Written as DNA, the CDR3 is TGTGCCAGCAAACCGGGGCAGCCTTACACTGAAGCTTTCTTT. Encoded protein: CASKPGQPYTEAFF. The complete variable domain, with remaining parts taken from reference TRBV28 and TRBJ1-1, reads DVKVTQSSRYLVKRTGEKVFLECVQDMDHENMFWYRQDPGLGLRLIYFSYDVKMKEKGDIPEGYSVSREKKERFSLILESASTNQTSMYLCASKPGQPYTEAFFGQGTRLTVV.

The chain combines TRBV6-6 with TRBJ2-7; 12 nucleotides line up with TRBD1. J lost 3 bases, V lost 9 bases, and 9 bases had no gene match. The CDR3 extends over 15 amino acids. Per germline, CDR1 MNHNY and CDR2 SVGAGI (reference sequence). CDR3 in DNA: TGTGCCAGTCAAAACCGGGACAGGGGGCACTACGAGCAGTACTTC. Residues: CASQNRDRGHYEQYF.

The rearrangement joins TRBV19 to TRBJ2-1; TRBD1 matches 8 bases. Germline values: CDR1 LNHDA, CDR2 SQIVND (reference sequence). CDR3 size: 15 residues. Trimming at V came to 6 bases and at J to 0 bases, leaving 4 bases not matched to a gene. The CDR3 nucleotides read TGTGCCAGTAGAAAAACAGGGGGCTCCTACAATGAGCAGTTCTTC. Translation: CASRKTGGSYNEQFF.

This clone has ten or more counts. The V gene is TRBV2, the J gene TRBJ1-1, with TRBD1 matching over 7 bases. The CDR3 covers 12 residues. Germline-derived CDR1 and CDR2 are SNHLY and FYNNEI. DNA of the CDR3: TGTGCAGCCGGGAGGGGGCCCACTGAAGCTTTCTTT. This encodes CAAGRGPTEAFF.

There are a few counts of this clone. The CDR3 region is CAWSGLSNQPQHF. The CDR3 bases are TGTGCCTGGAGTGGGCTTAGCAATCAGCCCCAGCATTTT. The rearrangement uses TRBV30 and TRBJ1-5; D unclear. CDR1 is GTSNPN, CDR2 SVGIG, per germline (reference sequence). The CDR3 totals 13 residues. With 1 base removed from V and 0 bases from J, the gap between germline ends came to 4 bases. The full variable domain, in which reference TRBV30 and TRBJ1-5 provide the parts outside the CDR3, is SQTIHQWPATLVQPVGSPLSLECTVEGTSNPNLYWYRQAAGRGLQLLFYSVGIGQISSEVPQNLSASRPQDRQFILSSKKLLLSDSGFYLCAWSGLSNQPQHFGDGTRLSIL.

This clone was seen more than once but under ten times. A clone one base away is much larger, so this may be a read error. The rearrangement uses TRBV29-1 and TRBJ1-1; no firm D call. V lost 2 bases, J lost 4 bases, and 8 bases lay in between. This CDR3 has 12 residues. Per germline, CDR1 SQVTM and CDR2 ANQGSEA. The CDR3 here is CSVERASTEAFF. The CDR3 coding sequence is TGCAGCGTTGAACGGGCCAGCACTGAAGCTTTCTTT.

The CDR3 loop is CASRAQNSNQPQHF. CDR3 DNA: TGTGCCAGCAGAGCGCAGAATAGCAATCAGCCCCAGCATTTT. This chain links TRBV28 with TRBJ1-5, with D unresolved. The V gene lost 6 bases and the J gene lost 0 bases, with 9 bases spanning the gap. Germline assignment: CDR1 MDHEN and CDR2 SYDVKM. The CDR3 has 14 amino acids.